A single sample is the source of the 31 T cell receptor beta chains below, sequenced in a study of blood T cell repertoires in COVID-19. Generated by immunoSEQ multiplex PCR, the TCRdb table keeps only in-frame clones and is missing some. The sample consists of 55,000 to 90,000 clones, 81% of them appearing once. Sample: peripheral blood. The source of these receptors is a woman between 65 and 79 years old with acute or convalescent COVID-19.

This rearrangement joins TRBV15 to TRBJ1-4, with D possibly matching TRBD1 (6 bases). The CDR3 spans 15 residues. Between the trimmed V and J ends, which lost 9 bases and 2 bases, there was a span of 16 bases. In germline, CDR1 is LNHNV, CDR2 YYDKDF (reference sequence). In nucleotides, the CDR3 is TGTGCCACGGCAGGACAGCTTCTTACTAATGAAAAACTGTTTTTT. Its translation is CATAGQLLTNEKLFF.

The rearrangement joins TRBV9 to TRBJ1-1; 7 bases map to TRBD1. Germline CDR1 reads SGDLS; CDR2 reads YYNGEE. The CDR3 runs 15 residues. V shed 3 bases, J shed 1 base, and the junction held 6 bases outside the gene matches. CDR3 region: CASSAWDSPNTEAFF. The CDR3, as DNA: TGTGCCAGCAGCGCATGGGACAGCCCGAACACTGAAGCTTTCTTT.

The genes are TRBV6-4 and TRBJ1-1; D unresolved. This CDR3 comprises 14 residues. From germline, CDR1 is MRHNA and CDR2 SNTAGT. With 3 bases removed from V and 0 bases from J, the gap between germline ends came to 8 bases. This CDR3 reads CASSEYGMNTEAFF. The DNA of the CDR3 is TGTGCCAGCAGTGAGTACGGGATGAACACTGAAGCTTTCTTT.

The rearrangement uses TRBV30 and TRBJ1-1; no clear D gene. V was shortened by 2 bases and J by 0 bases, with 10 bases between the two germline ends. CDR1 and CDR2 (germline): GTSNPN, SVGIG (reference sequence). This CDR3 region has 14 residues. The CDR3 loop is CAWSKRRLNTEAFF. In DNA, the CDR3 is TGTGCCTGGAGTAAAAGGAGGTTGAACACTGAAGCTTTCTTT.

The chain carries TRBV19 and TRBJ2-7, with 8 bases lining up with TRBD1. This CDR3 region has 15 residues. Looked up from germline, CDR1 is LNHDA and CDR2 is SQIVND (reference sequence). J was trimmed by 2 bases and V by 5 bases; bases with no gene match: 8. Here the CDR3 DNA reads TGTGCCAGTAGTGTCTCGGGGACAGGTCCCTACGAGCAGTACTTC. Translated: CASSVSGTGPYEQYF. The whole variable domain, remainder taken from reference TRBV19 and TRBJ2-7, is DGGITQSPKYLFRKEGQNVTLSCEQNLNHDAMYWYRQDPGQGLRLIYYSQIVNDFQKGDIAEGYSVSREKKESFPLTVTSAQKNPTAFYLCASSVSGTGPYEQYFGPGTRLTVT.

The chain is built from TRBV7-2 and TRBJ2-3; TRBD2 aligns across 8 bases. The V segment lost 3 bases and the J segment 2 bases; nucleotides outside the gene matches: 7. This CDR3 is built from 16 residues. CDR1 and CDR2 (germline): SGHTA, FQGNSA. CDR3 coding DNA: TGTGCCAGCAGCTTGGGACTAGGAGGCAACACAGATACGCAGTATTTT. Amino acid sequence: CASSLGLGGNTDTQYF.

The J gene is TRBJ2-2, the V gene TRBV7-2; D possibly corresponds to TRBD2 (5 bases). There are 14 residues in the CDR3. Deletions cut 3 bases from V and 2 bases from J, with 7 bases between. Germline V CDR1 and CDR2: SGHTA, FQGNSA. The CDR3 is CASSLEVNTGELFF. CDR3 in DNA: TGTGCCAGCAGCTTGGAGGTAAACACCGGGGAGCTGTTTTTT.

The rearrangement links TRBV28 to TRBJ2-1; 9 bases match TRBD1. Germline trimming cut 7 bases from V and 3 bases from J; bases unmatched to any gene: 4. The CDR3 sequence is 14 residues long. Germline CDR1 is MDHEN and CDR2 is SYDVKM. The CDR3 here is CASKTGGDYNEQFF. In nucleotides, the CDR3 is TGTGCCAGCAAAACAGGGGGCGACTACAATGAGCAGTTCTTC.

The gene calls are TRBV10-3 and TRBJ2-3; the D gene is possibly TRBD1 (6 bases). This CDR3 contains 14 residues. Trimming took off 6 bases at V and 2 bases at J, with 12 bases between the two ends. Per the germline V gene, CDR1 is ENHRY and CDR2 is SYGVKD. The CDR3 here is CAIRGQTFTDTQYF. The CDR3 DNA follows: TGTGCCATCAGAGGACAGACTTTCACAGATACGCAGTATTTT.

This rearrangement joins TRBV19 to TRBJ2-3; 8 bases fit TRBD2. The CDR3 is 15 residues long. The V gene end was trimmed by 7 bases and the J gene end by 3 bases; junction bases not matched to a gene: 9. CDR1 and CDR2 from the germline V gene are LNHDA and SQIVND (reference sequence). The CDR3 is CASTTTSGDTDTQYF. The CDR3 DNA sequence: TGTGCCAGTACAACAACTAGCGGAGATACAGATACGCAGTATTTT.

The chain combines TRBV4-1 with TRBJ2-2; TRBD2 is a possible D gene (6 bases). Trimming took 0 bases from V and 5 from J, leaving 10 bases between them. The germline V gene encodes CDR1 MGHRA and CDR2 YSYEKL. The CDR3 is made up of 15 amino acids. The DNA for the CDR3 is TGCGCCAGCAGCCAAGATCCTGGGGGGACCGGGGAGCTGTTTTTT. Its translation: CASSQDPGGTGELFF.

The chain employs TRBV30 and TRBJ1-1, with TRBD1 identical over 9 bases. Germline CDR1 and CDR2: GTSNPN and SVGIG (reference sequence). The CDR3 contains 13 residues. V trimming: 4 bases; J trimming: 4 bases; junction bases outside the gene matches: 4. The CDR3 loop reads CAWTGQGFTEAFF. The CDR3 DNA reads as TGTGCCTGGACGGGACAGGGATTCACTGAAGCTTTCTTT.

The V call is TRBV27, the J call TRBJ1-2, with a weak D call TRBD1 (6 bases). Trimming removed 3 bases from V and 8 bases from J, with 10 bases in between. This CDR3 region has 12 residues. Germline loops: CDR1 MNHEY, CDR2 SMNVEV (reference sequence). CDR3 sequence (DNA): TGTGCCAGCAGTTTCAGGGGAGAGGGCTACACCTTC. Amino acid sequence: CASSFRGEGYTF.

This sequence joins TRBV2 and TRBJ1-1, with TRBD1 matching 10 bases. Trimming cost V 6 bases and J 3 bases; bases outside gene matches: 4. The CDR3 is 14 amino acids. CDR1 SNHLY and CDR2 FYNNEI come from the germline V gene. CDR3 amino acids: CASRRQGADTEAFF. In DNA, the CDR3 is TGTGCCAGCAGACGACAGGGGGCGGACACTGAAGCTTTCTTT.

The chain has TRBV30 and TRBJ1-1; no firm D call. Germline lookup yields CDR1 GTSNPN and CDR2 SVGIG (reference sequence). The CDR3 covers 11 residues. Trimming stripped 3 bases from V and 6 bases from J, with 8 bases between. The chain's CDR3 is CAWRVGAEAFF. The CDR3 DNA reads TGTGCCTGGAGGGTGGGCGCTGAAGCTTTCTTT.

This chain connects TRBV6-1 to TRBJ1-1; D remains unclear. The CDR3 length is 14 residues. From germline, CDR1 is MNHNS and CDR2 SASEGT. Trimming took off 3 bases at V and 1 base at J, with 9 bases between the two ends. The CDR3 loop reads CASSELSGNTEAFF. DNA of the CDR3: TGTGCCAGCAGTGAGCTCTCAGGGAACACTGAAGCTTTCTTT.

The rearrangement links TRBV6-6 to TRBJ2-7; D is possibly TRBD1 (6 bases). Trimming cost V 3 bases and J 5 bases, with 14 bases left between them. The CDR3 has 14 amino acids. Germline assignment: CDR1 MNHNY and CDR2 SVGAGI (reference sequence). CDR3 region: CASSYGDRMDEQYF. As DNA, the CDR3 is TGTGCCAGCAGTTATGGTGACAGGATGGACGAGCAGTACTTC.

The chain carries TRBV7-3 and TRBJ2-1; no definite D call. V lost 3 bases and J lost 2, with 5 bases in between. Germline V gene sequence: CDR1 SGHTA, CDR2 FQGTGA. The CDR3 loop spans 13 amino acids. CDR3 sequence reads: CASSFSAYNEQFF. DNA for the CDR3: TGTGCCAGCAGCTTCAGCGCCTACAATGAGCAGTTCTTC.

CDR3 residues: CASSFGGAGTDTQYF. The CDR3 DNA follows: TGTGCCAGCAGCTTTGGGGGGGCCGGCACAGATACGCAGTATTTT. J is TRBJ2-3 and V is TRBV11-3, with a weak D call TRBD2 (7 bases). The V gene lost 3 bases and the J gene lost 1 base, with 11 bases spanning the gap. This CDR3 is 15 amino acids long. CDR1 is SGHNT and CDR2 is YENEEA in the germline V gene.

CDR3 in amino acids: CASRGQGMMSGELFF. CDR3 bases: TGTGCCAGCAGGGGACAGGGGATGATGTCCGGGGAGCTGTTTTTT. This chain connects TRBV2 to TRBJ2-2, with 10 bases that match TRBD1. Germline loops: CDR1 SNHLY, CDR2 FYNNEI. The V segment lost 6 bases and the J segment 6 bases; nucleotides outside the gene matches: 7. The CDR3 spans 15 residues.

V and J are TRBV18 and TRBJ2-5, with D maybe TRBD2 (6 bases). Germline V gives CDR1 KGHSH, CDR2 LQKENI. This CDR3 is built from 14 residues. Trimming removed 3 bases at V and 2 bases at J, with 10 bases between. The DNA for the CDR3 is TGTGCCAGCTCACCGGGACTCCAACAAGAGACCCAGTACTTC. This translates into CASSPGLQQETQYF.

The chain is built from TRBV6-5 and TRBJ2-5; D might be TRBD2 (6 bases). This CDR3 spans 14 amino acids. Trimming removed 0 bases from V and 5 bases from J, with 10 bases in between. Germline-derived CDR1 and CDR2 are MNHEY and SVGAGI. The DNA of the CDR3 is TGTGCCAGCAGTTACTCGGGGGGTATGGAGACCCAGTACTTC. Amino acids: CASSYSGGMETQYF.

Only a few counts were recorded for this clone. The V gene is TRBV28, the J gene TRBJ2-1; 8 nucleotides line up with TRBD2. The V gene end was trimmed by 8 bases and the J gene end by 10 bases; junction bases not matched to a gene: 10. Germline lookup yields CDR1 MDHEN and CDR2 SYDVKM. This CDR3 contains 13 residues. The CDR3 region is CASGGGSLIEQFF. The CDR3 DNA follows: TGTGCCAGCGGCGGGGGGTCCTTAATCGAGCAGTTCTTC.

The chain has TRBV15 and TRBJ2-3, with D possibly TRBD1 on 6 matching bases. From germline, CDR1 is LNHNV and CDR2 YYDKDF (reference sequence). The length of the CDR3 is 14 residues. Trimming removed 11 bases from V and 6 bases from J, with 21 bases in between. The CDR3 coding sequence is TGTGCCGTGTCAGGGGTCGGAGTCGGTGATACGCAGTATTTT. Its protein is CAVSGVGVGDTQYF.

The chain has TRBV4-1 and TRBJ1-5; D remains unclear. CDR3 length equals 15 residues. Trimming took off 0 bases at V and 7 bases at J, with 13 bases between the two ends. Germline V CDR1 and CDR2: MGHRA, YSYEKL. The CDR3 spells CASSQDDGSYQPQHF. The CDR3 nucleotides read TGCGCCAGCAGCCAAGACGACGGGAGTTACCAGCCCCAGCATTTT.

V and J are TRBV5-4 and TRBJ2-1, with 9 nucleotides matching TRBD1. The V segment lost 4 bases and the J segment 8 bases; nucleotides outside the gene matches: 10. There are 15 residues in the CDR3. CDR1 is SGHNT and CDR2 is YYREEE in the germline V gene (reference sequence). This chain's CDR3 is CASSRRDRVFDEQFF. Written as DNA, the CDR3 is TGTGCCAGCAGCCGTCGGGACAGGGTGTTCGATGAGCAGTTCTTC. The full variable domain, in which reference TRBV5-4 and TRBJ2-1 provide the parts outside the CDR3, is ETGVTQSPTHLIKTRGQQVTLRCSSQSGHNTVSWYQQALGQGPQFIFQYYREEENGRGNFPPRFSGLQFPNYSSELNVNALELDDSALYLCASSRRDRVFDEQFFGPGTRLTVL.

This clone has more than one count but fewer than ten. This rearrangement joins TRBV5-1 to TRBJ2-3; 9 bases line up with TRBD2. CDR1 and CDR2 from the germline V gene are SGHRS and YFSETQ. The CDR3 has 17 amino acids. V was pared by 0 bases and J by 6 bases, with 11 bases of the junction left unmatched. The CDR3 DNA is TGCGCCAGCAGCTTGGCCCGCTCAGCGGGGGGCCTCGATACGCAGTATTTT. This translates into CASSLARSAGGLDTQYF.

This clone was observed once. V usage is TRBV23-1 and J usage is TRBJ2-3; D might be TRBD1 (5 bases). TRBV23-1 is an ORF, and what it does is uncertain. The CDR3 loop spans 17 amino acids. V shed 3 bases and J shed 4 bases, with 20 bases lying between them. The CDR3 sequence is CASSHERAASGPDTQYF. CDR3 bases: TGCGCCAGCAGTCATGAAAGGGCTGCCTCAGGGCCAGATACGCAGTATTTT.

The rearrangement joins TRBV5-1 to TRBJ1-6; 9 nucleotides line up with TRBD1. Germline CDR1 and CDR2: SGHRS and YFSETQ. This CDR3 comprises 16 residues. V shed 4 bases, J shed 13 bases, and the junction held 15 bases outside the gene matches. The CDR3 nucleotides read TGCGCCAGCAGCCCGGAACTTCCGGGACAGGGATCGCCCCTCCACTTT. Translating gives CASSPELPGQGSPLHF.

The rearrangement joins TRBV7-2 to TRBJ1-2; tentative D call: TRBD1 (5 bases). V lost 2 bases and J lost 8, with 12 bases in between. This CDR3 is 13 amino acids long. The germline V gene encodes CDR1 SGHTA and CDR2 FQGNSA. The CDR3 sequence is CASSLQWGQGYTF. As DNA, the CDR3 is TGTGCCAGCAGCTTACAGTGGGGCCAGGGCTACACCTTC.

The J gene is TRBJ1-3, the V gene TRBV7-9; D is perhaps TRBD1 (6 bases). This CDR3 contains 18 residues. The germline CDR1 and CDR2 sequences are SEHNR and FQNEAQ (reference sequence). V lost 3 bases to trimming and J lost 1 base, with 19 bases between them. The CDR3 region has the DNA TGTGCCAGCAGCTTCCCAATTACAGGGTCTGCATCTGGAAACACCATATATTTT. It yields the protein CASSFPITGSASGNTIYF.